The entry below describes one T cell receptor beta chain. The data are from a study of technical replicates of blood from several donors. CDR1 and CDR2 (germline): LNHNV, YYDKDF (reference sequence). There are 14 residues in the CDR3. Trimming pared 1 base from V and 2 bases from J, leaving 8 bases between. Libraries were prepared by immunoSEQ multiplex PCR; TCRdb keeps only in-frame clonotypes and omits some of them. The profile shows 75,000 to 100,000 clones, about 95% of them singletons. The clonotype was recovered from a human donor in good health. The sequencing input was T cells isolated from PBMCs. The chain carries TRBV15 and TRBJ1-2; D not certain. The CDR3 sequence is CATSRASLNYGYTF. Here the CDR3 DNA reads TGTGCCACCAGCAGAGCCTCTCTGAACTATGGCTACACCTTC.